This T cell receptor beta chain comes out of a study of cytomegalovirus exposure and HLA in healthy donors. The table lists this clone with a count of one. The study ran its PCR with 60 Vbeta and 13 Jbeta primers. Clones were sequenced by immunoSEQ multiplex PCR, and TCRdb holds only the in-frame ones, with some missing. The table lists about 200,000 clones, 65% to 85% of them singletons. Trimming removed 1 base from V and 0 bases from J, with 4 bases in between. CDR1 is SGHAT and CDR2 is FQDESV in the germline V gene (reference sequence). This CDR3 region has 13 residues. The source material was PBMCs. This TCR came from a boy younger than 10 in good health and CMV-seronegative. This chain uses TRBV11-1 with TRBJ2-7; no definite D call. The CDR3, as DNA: TGTGCCAGCAGCTTAGAATACTCCTACGAGCAGTACTTC. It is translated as CASSLEYSYEQYF.